A selection of T cell receptor beta chains follows, all from one sample in a study of cytomegalovirus exposure and HLA in healthy donors. Clones were sequenced by immunoSEQ multiplex PCR, and TCRdb holds only the in-frame ones, with some missing. The sample yields around 100,000 clones, over 60% seen once. The specimen sequenced was PBMCs. These receptors came from a man aged 25-40 years in good health and CMV-seropositive. Each CDR3 is given without its conserved first and last residue.

TRBV28	TRBJ2-1	ASSLSRYNEQF
TRBV18	TRBJ2-2	ASRDWGADTGELF
TRBV7-2	TRBJ1-1	ASSLGQREAF
TRBV6-5	TRBJ2-5	ASSPGSGEETQY
TRBV5-8	TRBJ2-7	ASSLMGTGGGTYEQY
TRBV9	TRBJ2-2	ASSVNAPGTGELF
TRBV4-2	TRBJ1-1	ASSQGGSSSGTEAF
TRBV18	TRBJ1-1	ASSPRRDMNTEAF
TRBV5-4	TRBJ2-7	ASSYSGGSYEQY
TRBV5-1	TRBJ2-1	ASSPRAYNEQF
TRBV12-5	TRBJ2-4	ASGLANSGQAEQNIQY
TRBV5-1	TRBJ2-3	ASSKTSIRTDTQY
TRBV4-3	TRBJ2-2	ASSRGENTGELF
TRBV20-1	TRBJ2-5	SALQWETQY
TRBV6-5	TRBJ2-1	ASSEQGVSEQF
TRBV16	TRBJ2-7	ASSQAQGLSYEQY
TRBV25-1	TRBJ2-7	ASSGDSYEQY
TRBV5-1	TRBJ2-3	ASRSLAGGLDTQY
TRBV2	TRBJ1-1	ASRIQGVKTEAF
TRBV9	TRBJ1-2	ASSPAGSNYGYT
TRBV6-5	TRBJ2-1	ASSSHSSYNEQF
TRBV11-2	TRBJ2-1	ASSSHRGLVVEQF
TRBV9	TRBJ1-1	ASSDQGLNTEAF
TRBV6-5	TRBJ2-1	ASSRGGGLSEQF
TRBV7-2	TRBJ1-1	ASSLRPLNTEAF
TRBV5-1	TRBJ1-1	ASSFRGREEAF
TRBV5-4	TRBJ1-2	ASSLSLRAANYGYT
TRBV5-6	TRBJ2-3	ASSLAIQGGTDTQY
TRBV7-9	TRBJ2-1	ASSLALAGTHNEQF
TRBV11-2	TRBJ1-1	ASSLTGGSTEAF
TRBV11-2	TRBJ2-7	ASSLGGLYEQY
TRBV7-6	TRBJ1-1	ASSSDKNTEAF
TRBV27	TRBJ2-1	ASSLGRGYNEQF
TRBV5-1	TRBJ2-7	ASSLAGRQGSPY
TRBV4-1	TRBJ2-7	ASSRTGSYEQY
TRBV4-1	TRBJ1-3	ASSQDFRDRGNTIY
TRBV30	TRBJ1-5	AWSVSPLNQPQH
TRBV25-1	TRBJ1-2	ASSDDRGYYGYT
TRBV27	TRBJ1-2	ASSLRFRGSYGYT
TRBV10-3	TRBJ2-5	AISRTGTGRPAQETQY
TRBV6-4	TRBJ2-4	ASSGPLGAGSGIQY
TRBV28	TRBJ2-5	ASSPAGTVQETQY
TRBV29-1	TRBJ2-7	SVVEAGGFEQY
TRBV4-3	TRBJ1-2	ASSPGQGAFYGYT
TRBV6-6	TRBJ1-2	ASSYSPGGYDGYT
TRBV5-1	TRBJ1-6	ASSTGQAGGSPLH
TRBV6-1	TRBJ1-5	ASRVDHDQPQH